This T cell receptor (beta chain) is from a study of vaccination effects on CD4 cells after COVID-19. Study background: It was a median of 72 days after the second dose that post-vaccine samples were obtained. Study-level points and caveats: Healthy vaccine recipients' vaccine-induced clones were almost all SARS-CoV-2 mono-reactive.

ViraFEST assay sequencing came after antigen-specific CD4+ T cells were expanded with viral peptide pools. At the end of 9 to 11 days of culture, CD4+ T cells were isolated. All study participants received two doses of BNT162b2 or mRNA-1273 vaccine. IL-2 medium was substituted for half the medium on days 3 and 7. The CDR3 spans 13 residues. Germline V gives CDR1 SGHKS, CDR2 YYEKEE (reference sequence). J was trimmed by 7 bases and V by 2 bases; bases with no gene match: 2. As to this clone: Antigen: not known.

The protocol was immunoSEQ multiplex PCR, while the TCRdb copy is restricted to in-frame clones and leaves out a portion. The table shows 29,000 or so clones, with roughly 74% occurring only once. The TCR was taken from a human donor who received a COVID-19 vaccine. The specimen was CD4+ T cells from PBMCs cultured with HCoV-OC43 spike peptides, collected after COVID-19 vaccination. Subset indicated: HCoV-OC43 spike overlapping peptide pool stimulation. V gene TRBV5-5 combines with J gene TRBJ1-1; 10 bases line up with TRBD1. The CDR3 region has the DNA TGTGCCAGCAGCTTTGACAGGGGGCGTGAAGCTTTCTTT. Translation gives CASSFDRGREAFF.